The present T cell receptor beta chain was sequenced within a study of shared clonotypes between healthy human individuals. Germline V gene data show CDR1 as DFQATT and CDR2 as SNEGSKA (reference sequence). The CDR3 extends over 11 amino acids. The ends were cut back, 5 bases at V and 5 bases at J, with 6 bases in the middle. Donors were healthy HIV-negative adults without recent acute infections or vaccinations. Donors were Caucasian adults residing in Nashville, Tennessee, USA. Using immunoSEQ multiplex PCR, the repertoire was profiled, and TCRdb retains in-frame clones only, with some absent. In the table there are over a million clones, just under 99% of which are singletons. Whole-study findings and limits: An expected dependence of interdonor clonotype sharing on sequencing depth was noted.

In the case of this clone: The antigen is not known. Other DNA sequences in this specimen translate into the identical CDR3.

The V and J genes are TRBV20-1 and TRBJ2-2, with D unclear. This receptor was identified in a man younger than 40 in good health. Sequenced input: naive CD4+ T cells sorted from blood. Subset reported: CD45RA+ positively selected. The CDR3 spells CSARQTGELFF. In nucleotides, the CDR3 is TGCAGTGCTCGCCAGACCGGGGAGCTGTTTTTT.